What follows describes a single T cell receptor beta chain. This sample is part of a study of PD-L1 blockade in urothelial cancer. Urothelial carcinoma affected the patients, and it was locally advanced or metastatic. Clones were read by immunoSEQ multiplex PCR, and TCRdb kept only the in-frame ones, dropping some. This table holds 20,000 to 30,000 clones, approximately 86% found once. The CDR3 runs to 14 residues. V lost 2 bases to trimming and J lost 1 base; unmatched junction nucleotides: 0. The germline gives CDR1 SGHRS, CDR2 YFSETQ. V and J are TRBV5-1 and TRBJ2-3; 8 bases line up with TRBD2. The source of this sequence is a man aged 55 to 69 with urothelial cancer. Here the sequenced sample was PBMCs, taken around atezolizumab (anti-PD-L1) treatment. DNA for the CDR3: TGCGCCAGCAGCTTTAGCGGGGGCACAGATACGCAGTATTTT. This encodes CASSFSGGTDTQYF.